This T cell receptor (beta chain) was sequenced for a study of blood T cell repertoires in COVID-19. Authors' analysis steps: Amplification of reference gene primers was used by the study to estimate nucleated cell counts. Method: immunoSEQ multiplex PCR; TCRdb's copy keeps in-frame clones and lacks some. That table furnishes V, J and clone size, whereas the DNA furnished D and trimming. The sample lists a few hundred thousand clones; 92% were seen once. The CDR3 is made up of 15 amino acids. V shed 2 bases and J shed 2 bases, with 10 bases lying between them. Germline CDR1 is MRHNA and CDR2 is SNTAGT.

The V call is TRBV6-4, the J call TRBJ2-1; tentative D call: TRBD2 (6 bases). The clonotype originates from a young woman who had recovered from COVID-19. The sequenced sample was PBMCs or T cells enriched from blood (not recorded which). DNA of the CDR3: TGTGCCAGCAGTGACCAAGCGGGTCCCTACAATGAGCAGTTCTTC. Translation gives CASSDQAGPYNEQFF.